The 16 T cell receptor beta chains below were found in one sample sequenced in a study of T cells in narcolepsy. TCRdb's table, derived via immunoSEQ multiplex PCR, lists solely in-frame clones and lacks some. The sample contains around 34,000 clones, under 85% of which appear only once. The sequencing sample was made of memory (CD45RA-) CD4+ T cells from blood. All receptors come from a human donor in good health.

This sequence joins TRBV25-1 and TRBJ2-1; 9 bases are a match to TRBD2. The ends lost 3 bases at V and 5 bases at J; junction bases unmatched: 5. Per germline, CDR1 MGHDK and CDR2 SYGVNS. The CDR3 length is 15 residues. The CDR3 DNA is TGTGCCAGCAGTGAGTCCGCTAGCGGGGACAATGAGCAGTTCTTC. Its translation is CASSESASGDNEQFF.

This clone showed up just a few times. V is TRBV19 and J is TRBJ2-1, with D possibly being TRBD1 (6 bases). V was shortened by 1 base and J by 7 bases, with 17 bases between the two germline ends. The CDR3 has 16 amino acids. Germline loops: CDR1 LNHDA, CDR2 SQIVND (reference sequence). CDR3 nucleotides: TGTGCCAGTAGTATAGTAATGGCGGCAAGGGGGAATGAGCAGTTCTTC. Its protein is CASSIVMAARGNEQFF.

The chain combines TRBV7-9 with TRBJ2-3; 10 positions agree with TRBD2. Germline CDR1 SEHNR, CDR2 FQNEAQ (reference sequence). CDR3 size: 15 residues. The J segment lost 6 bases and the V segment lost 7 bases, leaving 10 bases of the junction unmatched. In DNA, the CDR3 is TGTGCCAGCACCTTCTCTAGCGGGAGTTTCGATACGCAGTATTTT. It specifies CASTFSSGSFDTQYF.

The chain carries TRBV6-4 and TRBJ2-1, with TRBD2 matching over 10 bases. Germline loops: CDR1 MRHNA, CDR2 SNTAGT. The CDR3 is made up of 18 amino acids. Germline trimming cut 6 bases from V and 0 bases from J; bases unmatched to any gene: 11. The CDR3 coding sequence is TGTGCCAGCAGCCCCGGGACTAGCGTGGGTCCCTCCTACAATGAGCAGTTCTTC. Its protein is CASSPGTSVGPSYNEQFF.

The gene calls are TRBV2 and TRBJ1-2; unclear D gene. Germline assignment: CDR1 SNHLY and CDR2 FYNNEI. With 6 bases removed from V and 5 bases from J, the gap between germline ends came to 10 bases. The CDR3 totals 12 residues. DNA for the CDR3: TGTGCCAGCAGAGACGGGATTTATGGCTACACCTTC. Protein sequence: CASRDGIYGYTF. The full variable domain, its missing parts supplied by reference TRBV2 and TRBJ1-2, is EPEVTQTPSHQVTQMGQEVILRCVPISNHLYFYWYRQILGQKVEFLVSFYNNEISEKSEIFDDQFSVERPDGSNFTLKIRSTKLEDSAMYFCASRDGIYGYTFGSGTRLTVV.

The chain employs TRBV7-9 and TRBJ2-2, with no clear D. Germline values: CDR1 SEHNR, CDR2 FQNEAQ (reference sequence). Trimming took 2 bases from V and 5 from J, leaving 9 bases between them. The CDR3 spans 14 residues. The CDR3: CASSLMGSTGELFF. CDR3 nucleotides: TGTGCCAGCAGCTTAATGGGGTCAACCGGGGAGCTGTTTTTT.

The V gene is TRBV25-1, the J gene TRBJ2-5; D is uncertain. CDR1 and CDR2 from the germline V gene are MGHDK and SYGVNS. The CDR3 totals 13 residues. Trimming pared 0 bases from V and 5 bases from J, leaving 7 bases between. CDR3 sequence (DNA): TGTGCCAGCAGTGAATATTATGGGGAGACCCAGTACTTC. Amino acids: CASSEYYGETQYF.

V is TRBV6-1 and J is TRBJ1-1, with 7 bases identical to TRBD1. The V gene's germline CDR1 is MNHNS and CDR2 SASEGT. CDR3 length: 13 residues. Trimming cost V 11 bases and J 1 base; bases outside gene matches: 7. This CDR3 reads CAGAWTGNTEAFF. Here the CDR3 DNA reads TGTGCCGGGGCCTGGACAGGGAACACTGAAGCTTTCTTT.

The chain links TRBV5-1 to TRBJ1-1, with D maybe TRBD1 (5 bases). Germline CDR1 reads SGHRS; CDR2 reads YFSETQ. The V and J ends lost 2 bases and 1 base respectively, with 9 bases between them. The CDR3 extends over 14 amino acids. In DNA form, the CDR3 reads TGCGCCAGCAGCTTAGGGGACGCGAACACTGAAGCTTTCTTT. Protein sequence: CASSLGDANTEAFF.

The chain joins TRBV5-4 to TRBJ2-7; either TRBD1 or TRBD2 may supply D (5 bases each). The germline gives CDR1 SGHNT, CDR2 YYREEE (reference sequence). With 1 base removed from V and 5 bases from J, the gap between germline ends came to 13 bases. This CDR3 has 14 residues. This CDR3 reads CASSLLGTVDEQYF. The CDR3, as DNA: TGTGCCAGCAGCTTGTTAGGGACCGTTGACGAGCAGTACTTC.

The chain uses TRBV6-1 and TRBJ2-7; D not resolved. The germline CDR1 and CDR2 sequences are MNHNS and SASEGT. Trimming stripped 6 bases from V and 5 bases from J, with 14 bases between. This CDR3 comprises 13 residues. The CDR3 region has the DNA TGTGCCAGCAGCTTATTGACGAAGCACGAGCAGTACTTC. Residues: CASSLLTKHEQYF.

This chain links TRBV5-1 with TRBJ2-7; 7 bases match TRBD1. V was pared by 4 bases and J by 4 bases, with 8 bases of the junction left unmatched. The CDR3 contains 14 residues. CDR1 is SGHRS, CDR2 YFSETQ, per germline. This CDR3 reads CASSRGRSVYEQYF. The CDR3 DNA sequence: TGCGCCAGCAGCAGGGGGCGTTCGGTGTACGAGCAGTACTTC.

CDR3 in DNA: TGTGCCAGCAGCAAGGACACCAGCTCCTACAATGAGCAGTTCTTC. Translating gives CASSKDTSSYNEQFF. The rearrangement joins TRBV5-4 to TRBJ2-1; a possible D gene is TRBD1 (5 bases). Germline CDR1 is SGHNT and CDR2 is YYREEE (reference sequence). Trimming pared 4 bases from V and 0 bases from J, leaving 11 bases between. This CDR3 comprises 15 residues.

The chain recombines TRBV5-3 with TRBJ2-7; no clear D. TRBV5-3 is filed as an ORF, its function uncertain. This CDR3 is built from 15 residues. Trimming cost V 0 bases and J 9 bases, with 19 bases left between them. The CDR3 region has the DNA TGTGCCAGAAGCTTGGAGGACCTGATATCGTTTAGGCAGTACTTC. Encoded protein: CARSLEDLISFRQYF.

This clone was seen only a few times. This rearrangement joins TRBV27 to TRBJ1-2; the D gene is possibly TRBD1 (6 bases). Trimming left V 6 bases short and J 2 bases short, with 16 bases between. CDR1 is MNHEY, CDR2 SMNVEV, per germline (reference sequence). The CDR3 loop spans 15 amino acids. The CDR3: CASRPGHRDNYGYTF. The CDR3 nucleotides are TGTGCCAGCAGACCGGGACACCGAGACAACTATGGCTACACCTTC.

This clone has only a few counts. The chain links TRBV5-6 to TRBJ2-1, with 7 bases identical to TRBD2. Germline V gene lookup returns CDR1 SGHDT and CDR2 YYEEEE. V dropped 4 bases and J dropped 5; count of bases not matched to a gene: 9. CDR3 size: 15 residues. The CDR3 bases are TGTGCCAGCAGCGCCGGCGGGAGAACGGACAATGAGCAGTTCTTC. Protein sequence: CASSAGGRTDNEQFF.